The T cell receptor (beta chain) under discussion was sequenced for a study of T cells in Graves' hyperthyroidism and ophthalmopathy. The patients, who ranged from 18 to 65 in age, presented with newly diagnosed hyperthyroidism lasting under 2 months. The source material, RNA transcripts, was used to amplify TCR beta CDR3 regions. An initial round of RT-PCR targeting the TCR CDR3 relied on the HTBI primer set. TCRdb itself ran the multiplex PCR reads through MiXCR, one entry per CDR3 protein. Found here are 400,000 to 500,000 distinct CDR3 sequences, around 13% of them singletons; the top ten hold 5% to 6.5%. The CDR3 has 15 residues. V dropped 8 bases and J dropped 3; count of bases not matched to a gene: 9. The germline gives CDR1 SGHRS, CDR2 YFSETQ. Study conclusions and caveats: In validation, the model predicted ophthalmopathy. These predictions came a median about 6.8 months before onset.

This clonotype was counted only a few times. Its antigen is not known. This clonotype was obtained from a young woman with Graves' hyperthyroidism. This chain joins TRBV5-1 and TRBJ2-2; 8 bases map to TRBD2. Material for sequencing was blood. Written as DNA, the CDR3 is TGCGCCAGTAGGGGTGTTAGCGGGGACACCGGGGAGCTGTTTTTT. Translated, it gives CASRGVSGDTGELFF.